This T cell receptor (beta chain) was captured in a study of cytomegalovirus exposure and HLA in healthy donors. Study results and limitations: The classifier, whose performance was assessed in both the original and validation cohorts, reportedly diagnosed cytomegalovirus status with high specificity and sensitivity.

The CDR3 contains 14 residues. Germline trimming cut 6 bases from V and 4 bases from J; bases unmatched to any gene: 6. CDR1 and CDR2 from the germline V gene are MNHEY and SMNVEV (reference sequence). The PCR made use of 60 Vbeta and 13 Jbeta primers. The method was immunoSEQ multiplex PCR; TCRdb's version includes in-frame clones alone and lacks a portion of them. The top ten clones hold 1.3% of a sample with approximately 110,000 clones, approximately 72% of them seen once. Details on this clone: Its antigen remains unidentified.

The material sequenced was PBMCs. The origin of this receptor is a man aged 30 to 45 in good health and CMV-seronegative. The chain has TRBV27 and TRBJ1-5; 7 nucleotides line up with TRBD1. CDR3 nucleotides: TGTGCCAGCAGCATAACAGGGGCAAATCAGCCCCAGCATTTT. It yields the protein CASSITGANQPQHF.